This TCR beta chain was captured by sequencing in a study of T cell responses to AZD1222 COVID-19 vaccine. Sequencing was performed with immunoSEQ multiplex PCR; in TCRdb, only in-frame clones are kept and a portion is missing. This table holds under 25,000 clones, approximately 88% found once. As concerns this clone: The antigen remains unidentified.

From germline, CDR1 is SGHRS and CDR2 YFSETQ. V was clipped by 2 bases and J by 4 bases, with 11 bases between them. This CDR3 has 14 residues. The study, taken as a whole, reports: Females outnumbered males among donors, who were mostly white British; clonal diversity was possibly underestimated. The reported proportion of spike-specific TCRs targeting unmutated variant regions was nearly half.

Timing groups of about 4 and about 12 weeks for second doses were pooled. V usage is TRBV5-1 and J usage is TRBJ2-3; maybe TRBD2 (5 bases). The sequence came from an adult who received the AZD1222 COVID-19 vaccine. The source was peripheral blood, collected 28 days after the second AZD1222 dose. CDR3 in amino acids: CASSLAEVADTQYF. The CDR3 nucleotides are TGCGCCAGCAGCTTAGCGGAGGTGGCAGATACGCAGTATTTT. The variable domain in full, completed from reference TRBV5-1 and TRBJ2-3, reads KAGVTQTPRYLIKTRGQQVTLSCSPISGHRSVSWYQQTPGQGLQFLFEYFSETQRNKGNFPGRFSGRQFSNSRSEMNVSTLELGDSALYLCASSLAEVADTQYFGPGTRLTVL.